Here is one T cell receptor (beta chain) with its context. Its antigen is not known. The donors comprised healthy bone marrow donors. Trimming left V 7 bases short and J 1 base short, with 14 bases between. Germline CDR1 and CDR2: GTSNPN and SVGIG (reference sequence). There are 14 residues in the CDR3. The study ran its PCR with 60 Vbeta and 13 Jbeta primers. The data were produced by immunoSEQ multiplex PCR, yet TCRdb's version contains in-frame clones alone and is incomplete. The table includes 55,000 to 75,000 clones, 87% detected once. This record belongs to a study of cytomegalovirus exposure and HLA in healthy donors. Study-wide results and limits: A few CMV-associated chains proved CMV antigen-specific in vitro. Earlier results showed most TCR beta V segments being productive about 90% or about 30% of the time. Later analysis showed most CMV-associated TCR beta chains appearing HLA-restricted.

This chain joins TRBV30 and TRBJ2-4; maybe TRBD1 (6 bases). The source material was PBMCs. The receptor's source is a man aged 18 to 29 in good health and CMV-seronegative. CDR3 in amino acids: CAFVGARAKNIQYF. In nucleotides, the CDR3 is TGTGCCTTCGTGGGGGCCAGGGCCAAAAACATTCAGTACTTC. Full variable domain (outside the CDR3, taken from reference TRBV30 and TRBJ2-4): SQTIHQWPATLVQPVGSPLSLECTVEGTSNPNLYWYRQAAGRGLQLLFYSVGIGQISSEVPQNLSASRPQDRQFILSSKKLLLSDSGFYLCAFVGARAKNIQYFGAGTRLSVL.